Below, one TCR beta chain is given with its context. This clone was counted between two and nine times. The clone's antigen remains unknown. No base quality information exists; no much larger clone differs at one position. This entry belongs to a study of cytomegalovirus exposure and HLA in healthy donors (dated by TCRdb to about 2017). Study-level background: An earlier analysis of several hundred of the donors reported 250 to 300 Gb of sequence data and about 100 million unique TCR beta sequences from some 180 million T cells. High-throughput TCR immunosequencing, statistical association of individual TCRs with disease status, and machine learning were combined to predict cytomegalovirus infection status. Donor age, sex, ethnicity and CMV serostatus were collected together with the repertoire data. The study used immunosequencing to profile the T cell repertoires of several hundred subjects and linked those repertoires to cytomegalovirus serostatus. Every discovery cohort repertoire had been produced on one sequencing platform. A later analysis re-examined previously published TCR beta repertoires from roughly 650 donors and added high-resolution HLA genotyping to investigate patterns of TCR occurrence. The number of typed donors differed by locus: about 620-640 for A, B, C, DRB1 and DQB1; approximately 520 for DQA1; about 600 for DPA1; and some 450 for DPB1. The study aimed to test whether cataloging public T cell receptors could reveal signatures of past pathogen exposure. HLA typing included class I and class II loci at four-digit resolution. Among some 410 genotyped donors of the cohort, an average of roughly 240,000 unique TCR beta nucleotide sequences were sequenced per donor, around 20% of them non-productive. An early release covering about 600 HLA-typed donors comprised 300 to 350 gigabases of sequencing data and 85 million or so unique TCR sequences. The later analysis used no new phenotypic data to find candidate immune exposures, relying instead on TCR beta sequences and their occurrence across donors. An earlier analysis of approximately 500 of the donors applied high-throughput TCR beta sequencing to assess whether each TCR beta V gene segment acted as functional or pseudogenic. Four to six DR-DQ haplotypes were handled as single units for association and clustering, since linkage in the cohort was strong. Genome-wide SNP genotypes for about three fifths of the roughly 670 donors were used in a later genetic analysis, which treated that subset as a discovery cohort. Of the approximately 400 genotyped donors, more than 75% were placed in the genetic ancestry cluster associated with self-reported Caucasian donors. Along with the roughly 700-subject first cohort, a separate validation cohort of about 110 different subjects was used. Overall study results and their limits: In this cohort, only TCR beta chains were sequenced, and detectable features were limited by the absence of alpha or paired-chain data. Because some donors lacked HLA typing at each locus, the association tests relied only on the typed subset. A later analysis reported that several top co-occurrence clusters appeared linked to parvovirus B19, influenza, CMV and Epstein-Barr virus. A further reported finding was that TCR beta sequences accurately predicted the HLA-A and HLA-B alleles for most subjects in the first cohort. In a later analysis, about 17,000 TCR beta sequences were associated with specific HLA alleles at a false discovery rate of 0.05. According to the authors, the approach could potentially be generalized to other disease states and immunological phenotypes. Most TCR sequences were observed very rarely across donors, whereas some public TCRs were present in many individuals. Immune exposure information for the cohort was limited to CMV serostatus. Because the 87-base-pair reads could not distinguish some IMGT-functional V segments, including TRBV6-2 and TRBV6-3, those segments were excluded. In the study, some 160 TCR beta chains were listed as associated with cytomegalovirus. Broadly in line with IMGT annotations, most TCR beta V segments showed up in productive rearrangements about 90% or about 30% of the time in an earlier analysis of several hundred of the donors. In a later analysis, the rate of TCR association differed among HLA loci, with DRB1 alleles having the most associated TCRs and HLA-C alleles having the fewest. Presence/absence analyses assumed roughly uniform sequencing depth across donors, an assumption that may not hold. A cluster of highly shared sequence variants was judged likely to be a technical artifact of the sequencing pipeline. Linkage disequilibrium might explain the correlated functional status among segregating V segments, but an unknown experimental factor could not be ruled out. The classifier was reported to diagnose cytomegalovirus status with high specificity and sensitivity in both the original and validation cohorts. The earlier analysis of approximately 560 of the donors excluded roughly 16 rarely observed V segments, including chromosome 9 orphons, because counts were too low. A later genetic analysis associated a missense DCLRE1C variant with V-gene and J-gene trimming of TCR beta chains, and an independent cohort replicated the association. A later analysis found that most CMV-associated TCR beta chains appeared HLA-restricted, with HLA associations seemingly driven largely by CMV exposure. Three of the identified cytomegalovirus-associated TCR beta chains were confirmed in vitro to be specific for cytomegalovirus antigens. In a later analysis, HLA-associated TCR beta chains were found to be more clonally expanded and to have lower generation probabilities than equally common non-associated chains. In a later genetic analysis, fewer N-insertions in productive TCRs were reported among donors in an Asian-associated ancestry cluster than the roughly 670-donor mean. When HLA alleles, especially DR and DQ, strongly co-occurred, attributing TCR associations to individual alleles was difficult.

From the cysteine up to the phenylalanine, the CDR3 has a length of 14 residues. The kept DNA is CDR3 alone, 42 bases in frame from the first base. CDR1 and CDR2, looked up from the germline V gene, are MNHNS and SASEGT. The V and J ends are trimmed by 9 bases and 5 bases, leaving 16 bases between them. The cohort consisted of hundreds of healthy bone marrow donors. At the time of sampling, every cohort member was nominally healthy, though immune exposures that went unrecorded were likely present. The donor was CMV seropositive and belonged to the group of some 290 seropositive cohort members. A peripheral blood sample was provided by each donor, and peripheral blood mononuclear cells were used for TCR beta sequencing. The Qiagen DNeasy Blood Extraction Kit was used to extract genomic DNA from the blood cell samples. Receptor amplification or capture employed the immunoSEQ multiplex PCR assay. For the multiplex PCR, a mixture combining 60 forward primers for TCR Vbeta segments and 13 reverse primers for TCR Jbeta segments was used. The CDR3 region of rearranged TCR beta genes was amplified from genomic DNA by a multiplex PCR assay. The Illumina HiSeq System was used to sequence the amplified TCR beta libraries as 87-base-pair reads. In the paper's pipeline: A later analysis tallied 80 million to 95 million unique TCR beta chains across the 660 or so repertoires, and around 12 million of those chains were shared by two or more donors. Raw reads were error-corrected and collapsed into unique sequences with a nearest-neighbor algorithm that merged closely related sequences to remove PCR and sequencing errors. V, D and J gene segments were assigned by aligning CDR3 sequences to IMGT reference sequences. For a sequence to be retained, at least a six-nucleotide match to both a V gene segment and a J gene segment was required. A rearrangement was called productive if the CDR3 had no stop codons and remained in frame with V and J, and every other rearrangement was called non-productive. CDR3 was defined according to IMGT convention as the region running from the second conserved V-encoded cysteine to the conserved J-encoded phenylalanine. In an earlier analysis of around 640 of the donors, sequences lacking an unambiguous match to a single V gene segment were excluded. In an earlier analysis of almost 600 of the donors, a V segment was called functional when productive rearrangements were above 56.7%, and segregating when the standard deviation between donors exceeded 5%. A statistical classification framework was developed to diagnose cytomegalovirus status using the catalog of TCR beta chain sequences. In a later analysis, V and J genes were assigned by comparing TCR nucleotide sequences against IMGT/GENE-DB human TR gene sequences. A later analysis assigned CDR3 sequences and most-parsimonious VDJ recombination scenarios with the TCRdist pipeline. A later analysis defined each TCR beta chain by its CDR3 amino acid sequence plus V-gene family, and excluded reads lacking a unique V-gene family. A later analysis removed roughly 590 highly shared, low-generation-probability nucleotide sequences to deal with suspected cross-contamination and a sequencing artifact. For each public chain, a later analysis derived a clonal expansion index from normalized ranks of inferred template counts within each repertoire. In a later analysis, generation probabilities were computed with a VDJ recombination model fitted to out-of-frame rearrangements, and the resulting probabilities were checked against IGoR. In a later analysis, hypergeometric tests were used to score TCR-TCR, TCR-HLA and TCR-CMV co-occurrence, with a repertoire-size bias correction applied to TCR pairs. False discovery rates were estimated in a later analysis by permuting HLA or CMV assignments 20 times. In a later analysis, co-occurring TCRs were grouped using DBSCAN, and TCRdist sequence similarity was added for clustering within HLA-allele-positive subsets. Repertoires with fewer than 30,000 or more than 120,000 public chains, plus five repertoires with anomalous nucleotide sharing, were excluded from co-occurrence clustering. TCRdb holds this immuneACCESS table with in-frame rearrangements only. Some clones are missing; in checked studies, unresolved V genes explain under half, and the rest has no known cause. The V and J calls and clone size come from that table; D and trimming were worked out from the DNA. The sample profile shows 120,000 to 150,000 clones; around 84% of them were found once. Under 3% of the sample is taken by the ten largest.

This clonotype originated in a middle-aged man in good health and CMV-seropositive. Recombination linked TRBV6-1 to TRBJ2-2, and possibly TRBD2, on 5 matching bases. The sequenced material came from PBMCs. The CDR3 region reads CASSRDPLTGELFF. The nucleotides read TGTGCCAGTTCCCGGGATCCTCTAACCGGGGAGCTGTTTTTT.